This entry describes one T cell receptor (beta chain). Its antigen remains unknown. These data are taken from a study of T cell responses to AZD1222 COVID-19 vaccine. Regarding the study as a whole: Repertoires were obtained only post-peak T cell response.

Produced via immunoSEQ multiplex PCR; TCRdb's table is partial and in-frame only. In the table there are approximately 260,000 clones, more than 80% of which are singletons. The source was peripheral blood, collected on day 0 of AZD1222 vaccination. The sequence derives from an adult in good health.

CDR3 coding DNA: TGCGCCAGCAGCGGCGGACAGGGTGGGAATGAGCAGTTCTTC. This codes for CASSGGQGGNEQFF. The chain couples TRBV4-3 to TRBJ2-1; TRBD1 matches at 8 bases. The CDR3 consists of 14 residues. V was clipped by 5 bases and J by 7 bases; unmatched bases: 7. In germline, CDR1 is LGHNA, CDR2 YSLEER.